This T cell receptor (beta chain) emerged from a study of beta chain features in type 1 diabetes. Study as a whole: Age, gender and cell yields were similar between patients and healthy donors. Over 85,000,000 sorted cells were examined across all samples.

Once sorted, every population was more than 95% pure. Study-wide points: A pattern of fewer insertions and more deletions at VDJ junctions was seen in type 1 diabetes patients.

A word on this clone: The antigen remains unidentified.

The ends were cut back, 8 bases at V and 9 bases at J, with 16 bases in the middle. This CDR3 is 12 amino acids long. Germline V gene sequence: CDR1 MNHEY, CDR2 SMNVEV (reference sequence). Sequencing targeted expressed TCRB transcripts, as all isolated RNA had been reverse transcribed. Assay: immunoSEQ multiplex PCR; the TCRdb copy retains only in-frame clones and omits some. This sample has 400,000 to 550,000 clones, with approximately 10% found just once. The sequence was obtained from a woman aged 18 to 35 in good health. This chain uses TRBV27 with TRBJ2-5; tentative D call: TRBD2 (6 bases). Material for sequencing was naive CD4+ T cells from blood. The CDR3 DNA sequence: TGTGCCAGCTCCGAGGGAGGAGCGGCCCAGTACTTC. Amino acids: CASSEGGAAQYF.